These T cell receptor beta chains were read from a single sample in a study of blood T cell repertoires in COVID-19. Sequencing used immunoSEQ multiplex PCR; TCRdb keeps in-frame clones, though not all of them. This sample yields tens of thousands of clones, of which roughly 80% are seen a single time; about 15% belongs to the top ten. The sample comprised peripheral blood. Every receptor here comes from a woman of 80 years or more with active or convalescent COVID-19. The CDR3 runs from the conserved cysteine through the conserved F or W. Each record gives: V gene, J gene, clone size, D gene, CDR3 protein, CDR3 DNA. The D gene is left open where the match is weak. A row's size may be missing; if present it is once, few, many or a size class.

TRBV27	TRBJ2-6	few	.	CASRRQGISGANVLTF	TGTGCCAGCAGGCGTCAGGGGATATCTGGGGCCAACGTCCTGACTTTC
TRBV5-1	TRBJ2-1	.	TRBD2	CASSLAGLAGGYNEQFF	TGCGCCAGCAGCTTGGCAGGACTAGCGGGTGGCTACAATGAGCAGTTCTTC
TRBV2	TRBJ1-4	.	.	CASSEGVTNEKLFF	TGTGCCAGCAGTGAAGGAGTGACTAATGAAAAACTGTTTTTT
TRBV29-1	TRBJ2-7	.	TRBD1	CSAGQGAYEQYF	TGCAGCGCCGGACAGGGGGCATACGAGCAGTACTTC
TRBV7-9	TRBJ2-5	.	.	CASSFGQQQETQYF	TGTGCCAGCAGCTTTGGACAGCAACAAGAGACCCAGTACTTC
TRBV12-5	TRBJ2-7	.	TRBD1	CASGRSGTARYEQYF	TGTGCTAGTGGCCGATCCGGGACAGCGCGCTACGAGCAGTACTTC
TRBV5-1	TRBJ2-3	.	TRBD2	CASSLSGGRTDTQYF	TGCGCCAGCAGCTTGTCGGGAGGTAGGACAGATACGCAGTATTTT
TRBV5-1	TRBJ2-5	.	.	CASSLSAGQETQYF	TGCGCCAGCAGCTTGTCTGCAGGCCAAGAGACCCAGTACTTC
TRBV11-2	TRBJ2-1	few	TRBD2	CASSWLAGGAAYNEQFF	TGTGCCAGCAGCTGGCTAGCGGGAGGTGCTGCCTACAATGAGCAGTTCTTC
TRBV7-9	TRBJ2-5	.	.	CASSLAGAEETQYF	TGTGCCAGCAGCTTAGCAGGGGCAGAAGAGACCCAGTACTTC
TRBV19	TRBJ2-7	.	TRBD1	CASSPGQGDSYEQYF	TGTGCCAGTAGTCCGGGACAGGGAGACTCCTACGAGCAGTACTTC
TRBV13	TRBJ2-3	.	TRBD2	CASRTSGSTDTQYF	TGTGCCAGCCGGACTAGCGGCTCCACAGATACGCAGTATTTT
TRBV25-1	TRBJ1-4	.	TRBD1	CASSEVGQGYNEKLFF	TGTGCCAGCAGTGAGGTTGGACAGGGTTACAATGAAAAACTGTTTTTT
TRBV3-1/TRBV3-2	TRBJ2-7	.	TRBD2	CASQTSGRIAYEQYF	TGTGCCAGTCAGACTAGCGGGAGGATTGCCTACGAGCAGTACTTC
TRBV27	TRBJ1-1	.	TRBD1	CASSWDSMNTEAFF	TGTGCCAGCAGTTGGGACAGCATGAACACTGAAGCTTTCTTT
TRBV4-3	TRBJ2-3	.	TRBD1	CASSQVPGQGTDTQYF	TGCGCCAGCAGCCAAGTTCCGGGACAGGGGACAGATACGCAGTATTTT
TRBV6-5	TRBJ1-4	.	.	CASKKTGTNEKLFF	TGTGCCAGCAAGAAGACAGGAACTAATGAAAAACTGTTTTTT
TRBV7-3	TRBJ2-2	.	TRBD1	CASSLSSGQGNTGELFF	TGTGCCAGCAGCTTAAGCTCCGGACAGGGTAACACCGGGGAGCTGTTTTTT
TRBV11-1	TRBJ2-2	.	.	CASSLGSGMTGELFF	TGTGCCAGCAGCTTGGGGTCGGGAATGACCGGGGAGCTGTTTTTT
TRBV12-3/TRBV12-4	TRBJ1-1	.	.	CASSFAAAEKAFF	TGTGCCAGCAGTTTTGCCGCCGCGGAAAAAGCTTTCTTT
TRBV28	TRBJ2-2	.	TRBD2	CASSGLAGIRSGELFF	TGTGCCAGCAGTGGACTAGCGGGGATTCGGTCCGGGGAGCTGTTTTTT
TRBV4-3	TRBJ1-4	.	TRBD1	CASSTQTGVREKLFF	TGCGCCAGCAGCACACAGACAGGGGTTAGGGAAAAACTGTTTTTT